The 24 T cell receptor beta chains reported below all come from one sample, sequenced in a study of early T cells in non-severe SARS-CoV-2 infection. TCRdb passed the 5' RACE reads through MiXCR, listing each CDR3 protein once. The profile shows more than 35,000 distinct CDR3 sequences, approximately 6.1% of them singletons. The sample was whole blood. Source of these receptors: an adult who was a healthcare worker with PCR-confirmed SARS-CoV-2 infection or an uninfected control (not recorded which).

In this sample, this clonotype turned up many times. The chain couples TRBV13 to TRBJ1-1; D ambiguous. The V gene's germline CDR1 is PRHDT and CDR2 FYEKMQ (reference sequence). V lost 6 bases, J lost 0 bases, and 14 bases lay in between. The CDR3 contains 15 residues. CDR3 amino acids: CASSGPPLLNTEAFF. The CDR3, as DNA: TGTGCCAGCAGTGGGCCCCCCCTTCTGAACACTGAAGCTTTCTTT.

This clonotype was seen at least ten times. The chain carries TRBV5-1 and TRBJ2-7; 10 bases fit TRBD1. CDR1 and CDR2 (germline): SGHRS, YFSETQ. The V and J ends lost 5 bases and 4 bases, in that order; junction bases with no gene match: 6. The CDR3 extends over 14 amino acids. The CDR3: CASSWDRGQYEQYF. DNA for the CDR3: TGCGCCAGCAGTTGGGACAGGGGACAGTACGAGCAGTACTTC.

This clonotype was observed at least ten times. The chain is built from TRBV29-1 and TRBJ1-1; the D gene is possibly TRBD1 (5 bases). The CDR3 runs to 12 residues. V dropped 0 bases and J dropped 3 bases, with 5 bases sitting between them. Germline V gene sequence: CDR1 SQVTM, CDR2 ANQGSEA. The chain's CDR3 is CSVEEGDTEAFF. DNA for the CDR3: TGCAGCGTTGAAGAGGGGGACACTGAAGCTTTCTTT.

Comment on this clonotype: At one of its ends the junction is not consistent with the germline gene, which may arise from a read error. The chain recombines TRBV6-4 with TRBJ2-2; TRBD2 matches at 7 bases. CDR1 MRHNA and CDR2 SNTAGT come from the germline V gene. This CDR3 has 15 residues. The CDR3 bases are TGTGTCAGCAGCGCAAGCGGGATTGACACCGGGGAGCTGTTTTTT. It specifies CVSSASGIDTGELFF.

There are many counts of this clonotype. V is TRBV20-1 and J is TRBJ2-7; 7 nucleotides align to TRBD1. The junction had 7 bases not matched to a gene; V was cut back by 5 bases and J by 3 bases. CDR1 is DFQATT and CDR2 is SNEGSKA in the germline V gene (reference sequence). The CDR3 has 13 amino acids. Here the CDR3 reads CSASQTGLYEQYF. The CDR3 region has the DNA TGCAGTGCTTCACAGACAGGGCTCTACGAGCAGTACTTC.

This clonotype was detected ten times or more. The chain uses TRBV30 and TRBJ1-1, with TRBD1 as a possible D gene (5 bases). The V end lost 2 bases, the J end lost 0 bases, and 10 bases lay between the germline ends. This CDR3 comprises 14 residues. The germline V gene has CDR1 GTSNPN and CDR2 SVGIG (reference sequence). The CDR3 here is CAWSSRGMNTEAFF. The CDR3 nucleotides read TGTGCCTGGAGTTCAAGGGGAATGAACACTGAAGCTTTCTTT.

This clonotype was recorded at least ten times. This chain links TRBV7-8 with TRBJ2-1; D is ambiguous. Germline V lookup: CDR1 SGHVS, CDR2 FQNEAQ. There are 14 residues in the CDR3. V was pared by 5 bases and J by 8 bases, with 16 bases between. The DNA of the CDR3 is TGTGCCAGCAGCACCGGAAGCCGGATGGATGAGCAGTTCTTC. Amino acid sequence: CASSTGSRMDEQFF.

This clonotype has ten or more counts. The J gene is TRBJ2-5, the V gene TRBV20-1; D ambiguous. With 4 bases removed from V and 1 base from J, the gap between germline ends came to 19 bases. CDR1 and CDR2 (germline): DFQATT, SNEGSKA (reference sequence). CDR3 length equals 16 residues. Written as DNA, the CDR3 is TGCAGTGCTATCCCAGAGTGGGGTACGGGCCAAGAGACCCAGTACTTC. Its translation: CSAIPEWGTGQETQYF.

In its sample, this clonotype was seen many times. This chain joins TRBV12-3 or TRBV12-4 and TRBJ2-2, with D possibly being TRBD1 (6 bases). The CDR3 is 13 amino acids. With 1 base removed from V and 9 bases from J, the gap between germline ends came to 9 bases. The CDR3 spells CASSLGRGRELFF. The CDR3 DNA reads as TGTGCCAGCAGTTTAGGCAGGGGCCGGGAGCTGTTTTTT.

This clonotype was counted ten times or more. This rearrangement joins TRBV7-9 to TRBJ2-7; D remains unclear. Trimming pared 0 bases from V and 0 bases from J, leaving 12 bases between. Germline CDR1 reads SEHNR; CDR2 reads FQNEAQ (reference sequence). The CDR3 is made up of 16 amino acids. The CDR3, as DNA: TGTGCCAGCAGCTTAGCGTGGAAAGGTCCCTCCTACGAGCAGTACTTC. It specifies CASSLAWKGPSYEQYF.

This clonotype came up many times. The chain carries TRBV5-1 and TRBJ2-1; D may be TRBD2 (5 bases). Per germline, CDR1 SGHRS and CDR2 YFSETQ. The length of the CDR3 is 14 residues. V was trimmed by 3 bases and J by 3 bases, leaving 10 bases between them. The chain's CDR3 is CASSWGALYNEQFF. DNA of the CDR3: TGCGCCAGCAGCTGGGGAGCCCTCTACAATGAGCAGTTCTTC.

This clonotype was seen repeatedly, ten times or more. The J gene is TRBJ1-2, the V gene TRBV27; D uncertain. This CDR3 has 13 residues. Germline V gene sequence: CDR1 MNHEY, CDR2 SMNVEV (reference sequence). The V end lost 3 bases, the J end lost 6 bases, and 11 bases lay between the germline ends. In nucleotides, the CDR3 is TGTGCCAGCAGTTTTTCTTCCGGGCATGGCTACACCTTC. Encoded protein: CASSFSSGHGYTF.

This clonotype was seen only a few times. This chain uses TRBV29-1 with TRBJ2-1, with 7 nucleotides matching TRBD2. V shed 3 bases and J 0 bases; nucleotides not matched to a gene: 8. Germline V gives CDR1 SQVTM, CDR2 ANQGSEA. The CDR3 is 16 residues long. CDR3 amino acids: CSVDGGMIRSYNEQFF. The CDR3 DNA reads TGCAGCGTTGACGGGGGGATGATCCGCTCCTACAATGAGCAGTTCTTC.

Ten or more counts support this clonotype. This chain joins TRBV11-2 and TRBJ2-7, with unresolved D. This CDR3 contains 10 residues. Germline V gives CDR1 SGHAT, CDR2 FQNNGV. Trimming took 8 bases from V and 3 from J, leaving 5 bases between them. The CDR3 region is CASGSYEQYF. The CDR3 DNA follows: TGTGCCAGCGGAAGCTACGAGCAGTACTTC.

Points on this clonotype: A junction end diverges from the germline sequence, so it may reflect a read error. This chain connects TRBV20-1 to TRBJ2-7, with TRBD2 matching 10 bases. The CDR3 totals 15 residues. Per the germline V gene, CDR1 is DFQATT and CDR2 is SNEGSKA (reference sequence). This CDR3 reads CSARPPASGSYELYF. The CDR3 DNA is TGCAGTGCTCGACCCCCGGCTAGCGGGAGCTACGAGCTGTACTTC.

The J gene is TRBJ2-3, the V gene TRBV28; D is ambiguous. Trimming pared 5 bases from V and 4 bases from J, leaving 10 bases between. The CDR3 is made up of 13 amino acids. The germline gives CDR1 MDHEN, CDR2 SYDVKM. Written as DNA, the CDR3 is TGTGCCAGCAGTCGTACTGCGGCAGATACGCAGTATTTT. It yields the protein CASSRTAADTQYF.

This clonotype was seen ten or more times. The rearrangement joins TRBV7-2 to TRBJ1-5; D is possibly TRBD1 (6 bases). Trimming left V 4 bases short and J 4 bases short, with 14 bases between. Germline CDR1 reads SGHTA; CDR2 reads FQGNSA. The CDR3 has 15 residues. In nucleotides, the CDR3 is TGTGCCAGCAGCTGGGCGGGGGCACAAAATCAGCCCCAGCATTTT. It encodes CASSWAGAQNQPQHF.

This clonotype was recorded many times. The chain is built from TRBV20-1 and TRBJ2-1, with TRBD2 identical over 9 bases. CDR3 length: 15 amino acids. Looked up from germline, CDR1 is DFQATT and CDR2 is SNEGSKA (reference sequence). V trimming: 2 bases; J trimming: 5 bases; junction bases outside the gene matches: 7. CDR3 in amino acids: CSARIQVAGDNEQFF. The CDR3 DNA reads as TGCAGTGCTAGAATCCAGGTAGCGGGAGACAATGAGCAGTTCTTC.

This clonotype appeared many times. The chain uses TRBV27 and TRBJ1-1; D possibly corresponds to TRBD1 (6 bases). Trimming shortened V by 5 bases and J by 5 bases, and 15 bases separated the two germline ends. There are 14 residues in the CDR3. Germline V gene data show CDR1 as MNHEY and CDR2 as SMNVEV (reference sequence). CDR3 sequence reads: CASSPQGPDTEAFF. CDR3 sequence (DNA): TGTGCCAGCAGTCCCCAGGGGCCTGATACTGAAGCTTTCTTT.

In this sample, this clonotype is medium-sized. CDR3 bases: TGTGCCAGCAGTGACTCGACAAACTCTGGGGCCAACGTCCTGACTTTC. It translates to CASSDSTNSGANVLTF. The chain couples TRBV6-4 to TRBJ2-6; no firm D call. The germline CDR1 and CDR2 sequences are MRHNA and SNTAGT. The CDR3 has 16 residues. The V gene lost 0 bases and the J gene lost 0 bases, with 6 bases spanning the gap.

This clonotype was recorded at least ten times. This chain uses TRBV11-2 with TRBJ2-7; perhaps TRBD2 as D (5 bases). V was cut by 2 bases and J by 0 bases, with 11 bases left in between. The CDR3 sequence is 15 residues long. Germline CDR1 reads SGHAT; CDR2 reads FQNNGV. The CDR3 DNA sequence: TGTGCCAGCAGCTTACGTTGGGAGAGCTCCTACGAGCAGTACTTC. This translates into CASSLRWESSYEQYF.

This clonotype was seen many times. The rearrangement joins TRBV4-1 to TRBJ2-2; D unresolved. Germline assignment: CDR1 MGHRA and CDR2 YSYEKL. V was cut by 4 bases and J by 6 bases, with 15 bases left in between. This CDR3 has 15 amino acids. The CDR3 sequence is CASSPILRNPGELFF. CDR3 DNA sequence: TGCGCCAGCAGCCCGATCCTTAGAAACCCCGGGGAGCTGTTTTTT.

This clonotype has a count of ten or more. The J gene is TRBJ2-7, the V gene TRBV28; a possible D gene is TRBD1 (6 bases). V was clipped by 6 bases and J by 4 bases, with 10 bases between them. Germline V gene lookup returns CDR1 MDHEN and CDR2 SYDVKM. The CDR3 length is 12 residues. Written as DNA, the CDR3 is TGTGCCAGCAGAAAACAGGGATACGAGCAGTACTTC. Protein: CASRKQGYEQYF.

This clonotype was recorded many times. CDR3 nucleotides: TGTGCCAGCTCACCGGGGATCGGGGAGCTGTTTTTT. Amino acid sequence: CASSPGIGELFF. This chain uses TRBV18 with TRBJ2-2; no clear D gene. Trimming took off 3 bases at V and 7 bases at J, with 6 bases between the two ends. This CDR3 has 12 residues. CDR1 and CDR2 (germline): KGHSH, LQKENI.